These 9 T cell receptor beta chains were sequenced from one sample in a study of spatial heterogeneity in lung cancer. TCRdb re-called the 5' RACE reads with MiXCR, one entry per CDR3 protein. The data hold roughly 120,000 distinct CDR3 sequences, with about 10% observed a single time. Time point of the sample: blood at routine non-recurrence follow-up after resection. The specimen comprised PBMCs, sampled at follow-up. These receptors were obtained from a female donor with early-stage non-small cell lung cancer.

This clonotype was recorded a few times. The J gene is TRBJ2-6, the V gene TRBV30; 8 positions agree with TRBD1. The J segment lost 0 bases and the V segment lost 8 bases, leaving 3 bases of the junction unmatched. This CDR3 has 14 residues. Germline CDR1 reads GTSNPN; CDR2 reads SVGIG (reference sequence). The CDR3 here is CARTGSSGANVLTF. The DNA for the CDR3 is TGTGCCCGGACAGGGAGCTCTGGGGCCAACGTCCTGACTTTC.

This clonotype turned up a few times. This chain uses TRBV6-1 with TRBJ1-3; possible D gene TRBD1, 6 bases. The CDR3 is 16 amino acids. Per germline, CDR1 MNHNS and CDR2 SASEGT. V was cut by 8 bases and J by 6 bases, with 23 bases left in between. The CDR3 region is CASGGGRGFPLNTIYF. In nucleotides, the CDR3 is TGTGCCAGCGGAGGGGGAAGGGGCTTCCCCTTAAACACCATATATTTT.

In its sample, this clonotype was seen a few times. The chain couples TRBV12-3 or TRBV12-4 to TRBJ2-4; TRBD1 aligns across 9 bases. V was pared by 6 bases and J by 6 bases, with 6 bases of the junction left unmatched. CDR3 length equals 14 residues. CDR3 sequence (DNA): TGTGCCAGCAGCGTAGGACAGGGGTTAAACATTCAGTACTTC. It specifies CASSVGQGLNIQYF.

This sequence joins TRBV27 and TRBJ2-2, with D perhaps matching TRBD2 (6 bases). CDR3 length equals 16 residues. The V end was cut by 0 bases, the J end by 2 bases, with 10 bases between. Germline V gene data show CDR1 as MNHEY and CDR2 as SMNVEV (reference sequence). The CDR3 protein is CASSLSILANTGELFF. As DNA, the CDR3 is TGTGCCAGCAGTTTATCTATACTAGCCAACACCGGGGAGCTGTTTTTT.

This clonotype has only a few counts. The chain has TRBV28 and TRBJ2-3, with D uncertain. Trimming removed 10 bases from V and 2 bases from J, with 13 bases in between. The CDR3 is made up of 13 amino acids. Germline V gives CDR1 MDHEN, CDR2 SYDVKM. DNA for the CDR3: TGTGCCACTCTCTCGCCGGTCACAGATACGCAGTATTTT. This encodes CATLSPVTDTQYF.

In its sample, this clonotype was seen many times. The chain uses TRBV7-9 and TRBJ2-2; D ambiguous. The germline gives CDR1 SEHNR, CDR2 FQNEAQ (reference sequence). Trimming took 6 bases from V and 4 from J, leaving 9 bases between them. This CDR3 comprises 13 residues. CDR3 DNA: TGTGCCAGCAGACTCATATCCACCGGGGAGCTGTTTTTT. Translated: CASRLISTGELFF.

This clonotype was seen at least ten times. This chain joins TRBV29-1 and TRBJ2-7; no reliable D call. From germline, CDR1 is SQVTM and CDR2 ANQGSEA. With 7 bases removed from V and 6 bases from J, the gap between germline ends came to 19 bases. This CDR3 contains 13 residues. The CDR3 loop is CSASSGSSREQYF. The DNA for the CDR3 is TGCAGCGCCTCGAGTGGGTCCAGTCGCGAGCAGTACTTC.

This clonotype turned up a few times. The chain employs TRBV2 and TRBJ2-1; D might be TRBD2 (5 bases). CDR3 length equals 17 residues. Germline-derived CDR1 and CDR2 are SNHLY and FYNNEI. Trimming removed 1 base at V and 4 bases at J, with 17 bases between. Written as DNA, the CDR3 is TGTGCCAGCAGTGAAGGTTTTTGGGCGGGCCTATACAATGAGCAGTTCTTC. Encoded protein: CASSEGFWAGLYNEQFF.

The chain employs TRBV6-2 or TRBV6-3 and TRBJ2-5; TRBD1 matches at 11 bases. Germline loops: CDR1 MNHEY, CDR2 SVGEGT. The CDR3 runs to 15 residues. Losses at the gene ends were 4 bases for V and 5 bases for J; bases not matched to a gene: 6. CDR3 sequence (DNA): TGTGCCAGCAGTTCGTGGACAGGGGGCAGGGAGACCCAGTACTTC. Translating it yields CASSSWTGGRETQYF.